A selection of T cell receptor beta chains follows, all from one sample in a study of blood T cells in healthy people across ages. A single record per CDR3 protein comes from TCRdb applying MiXCR to the 5' RACE reads. The sample holds around 1,000,000 distinct CDR3 sequences, roughly a quarter seen once. These data were also filed under a second study, of T cells of mothers and their children.

Sequencing used blood. The receptor set was obtained from a girl aged 2 to 10 in good health. The CDR3 runs from the conserved cysteine through the conserved F or W. A D gene is named only where the DNA matches it firmly. Some rows have no size entry. The others give once, few or many, or a class for an expanded clone.

d_gene,len,j_gene,abundance,v_gene,CDR3nt,CDR3aa
TRBD2,15,TRBJ2-7,NA,TRBV27,TGTGCCAGCAGTTTACAACTAGCGGGAGACGGCGAGCAGTACTTC,CASSLQLAGDGEQYF
NA,11,TRBJ2-2,NA,TRBV9,TGTGCCAGCAGCGACGCAGGGAAACTGTTTTTT,CASSDAGKLFF
NA,11,TRBJ2-1,NA,TRBV2,TGTGCCAGCAGTGAATTCAATGAGCAGTTATTC,CASSEFNEQLF
TRBD2,14,TRBJ2-2,NA,TRBV20-1,TGCAGTGCTCGGAGCGGGGGGAACACCGGGGAGCTGTTTTTT,CSARSGGNTGELFF
NA,14,TRBJ1-2,NA,TRBV24-1,TGTGCCACCAGTGATTTAAGACGGAACTATGGCTACACCTTC,CATSDLRRNYGYTF
TRBD2,17,TRBJ2-2,few,TRBV7-9,TGTGCCAGCAGCGCCAAACTAGCGGGGGCCTCCACCGGGGAGCTGTTTTTT,CASSAKLAGASTGELFF
TRBD1,15,TRBJ2-1,NA,TRBV11-1,TGTGCCAGCAGCTCCAGGGACAGGGGCGGCAATGAGCAGTTCTTC,CASSSRDRGGNEQFF
NA,16,TRBJ2-5,NA,TRBV25-1,TGTGCCAGCAGTGAAGAGGCAGGGACGGGCCAAGAGACCCAGTACTTC,CASSEEAGTGQETQYF
TRBD2,16,TRBJ2-5,few,TRBV28,TGTGCCAGCAGTTATCCTCGCCTAGCGGGAGTAGAGACCCAGTACTTC,CASSYPRLAGVETQYF
TRBD2,16,TRBJ2-1,NA,TRBV29-1,TGCAGCGCTGTGGGACTAGGTTCTGAACCCTACAATGAGCAGTTCTTC,CSAVGLGSEPYNEQFF
NA,11,TRBJ2-1,few,TRBV29-1,TGCAGCGTTGCACTAGTGAATGAGCAGTTCTTC,CSVALVNEQFF
TRBD1,13,TRBJ2-7,NA,TRBV24-1,TGTGCCACCAGCGGGACAGGCCGCAACGAGCAGTACTTC,CATSGTGRNEQYF
TRBD2,14,TRBJ2-7,NA,TRBV9,TGTGCCAGCAGCCTCGGGACTAGCCTGACCGAGCAGTACTTC,CASSLGTSLTEQYF
NA,14,TRBJ2-1,NA,TRBV28,TGTGCCAGCAGCAGACCACAGGTCTACAATGAGCAGTTCTTC,CASSRPQVYNEQFF
TRBD1,14,TRBJ2-1,NA,TRBV24-1,TGTGCCACCACGGGACAGGGTTCTAATAATGAGCAGTTCTTC,CATTGQGSNNEQFF
NA,13,TRBJ1-2,few,TRBV6-6,TGTGCCACCCGGATCGGGGTGTTAGATGGCTACACCTTC,CATRIGVLDGYTF
NA,13,TRBJ2-7,NA,TRBV6-5,TGTGCCAGCAGGGGCCCTAACTCCTACGAGCAGTACTTC,CASRGPNSYEQYF
NA,13,TRBJ1-2,NA,TRBV29-1,TGCAGCGTTGATCAAGACGGCGGCTATGGCTACACCTTC,CSVDQDGGYGYTF
NA,16,TRBJ2-5,few,TRBV9,TGTGCCAGCAGCGGACATGGGCAGGGTGGATCGGAGACCCAGTACTTC,CASSGHGQGGSETQYF
TRBD2,20,TRBJ2-5,few,TRBV28,TGTGCCAGCAGTTCGCCCACCGGAGGGCAGGCGGGAGCAACTTTAGAGACCCAGTACTTC,CASSSPTGGQAGATLETQYF
NA,14,TRBJ2-1,few,TRBV6-5,TGTGCCAGCAGTCACGACTCCACCCTCGATGAGCAGTTCTTC,CASSHDSTLDEQFF
NA,15,TRBJ1-2,few,TRBV15,TGTGCCACCAGCAGAGAGGTCCAGGGAGGGTATGGCTACACCTTC,CATSREVQGGYGYTF
NA,14,TRBJ2-1,few,TRBV29-1,TGCAGCGTGGTCGGGACGGCCACCTACAATGAGCAGTTCTTC,CSVVGTATYNEQFF
NA,16,TRBJ2-1,NA,TRBV7-3,TGTGCCAGCAGCTTGACTTCTAGCGCACCCCTCAATGAGCAGTTCTTC,CASSLTSSAPLNEQFF
NA,14,TRBJ1-3,few,TRBV25-1,TGTGCCAGCAGTCATTTGGGCTCTGGAAACACCATATATTTT,CASSHLGSGNTIYF
NA,14,TRBJ1-1,NA,TRBV29-1,TGCAGCGTGGAAAACAGAGGGAGGAACACTGAAGCTTTCTTT,CSVENRGRNTEAFF
NA,14,TRBJ2-1,NA,TRBV5-6,TGTGCCAGCAGCTCAGGGACTGGACTCGATGAGCAGTTCTTC,CASSSGTGLDEQFF
NA,15,TRBJ2-1,few,TRBV6-5,TGTGCCAGCAGTTATTCCGGGACGGGGAACAATGAACAGTTCTTC,CASSYSGTGNNEQFF
NA,14,TRBJ2-1,NA,TRBV7-2,TGTGCCAGCAGCTTTTCTGGGCTAGTCAATGAGCAGTTCTTC,CASSFSGLVNEQFF
NA,13,TRBJ2-1,few,TRBV18,TGTGCCAGCTCACATGAGCCCTACAATGAGCAGTTCTTC,CASSHEPYNEQFF
TRBD1,17,TRBJ1-2,NA,TRBV7-2,TGTGCCTGCAGCTTAGCGCTGGAAGGGACAGGGGAGGATGGCTACACCTTC,CACSLALEGTGEDGYTF
NA,13,TRBJ2-1,NA,TRBV29-1,TGCAGCGTTAGAGCGAGCACCTACAATGAGCAGTTCTTC,CSVRASTYNEQFF
NA,14,TRBJ1-5,few,TRBV12-3/TRBV12-4,TGTGCCAGCAGTCCCACAGGCCCCAATCAGCCCCAGCATTTT,CASSPTGPNQPQHF
TRBD1,18,TRBJ2-6,few,TRBV24-1,TGTGCCACCAGTGAGTCCGGGACAGCTGAGTCTGGGGCCAACGTCCTGACTTTC,CATSESGTAESGANVLTF
NA,15,TRBJ2-4,few,TRBV12-3/TRBV12-4,TGTGCCAGCAGTCCAGAGAAACTAGCCAAAAACATTCAGTACTTC,CASSPEKLAKNIQYF
NA,12,TRBJ2-5,few,TRBV29-1,TGCAGCGCGGTAGCGGAACAAGAGACCCAGTACTTC,CSAVAEQETQYF
TRBD1,16,TRBJ2-2,NA,TRBV4-3,TGCGTCAGCAGCCCTGGTAGCAGGGGGCTTGGCGGGGAGCTGTTTTTT,CVSSPGSRGLGGELFF
NA,14,TRBJ1-4,NA,TRBV6-1,TGTGCCAGCAGCGCATTGACAGGACGGGAAAAACTGTTTTTT,CASSALTGREKLFF
NA,16,TRBJ2-3,NA,TRBV4-3,TGCGCCAGCAGCCAAGATGAGGGGACTAGCACAGATACGCAGTATTTT,CASSQDEGTSTDTQYF
NA,13,TRBJ1-1,NA,TRBV7-9,TGTGCCAGCAGCTGGGGTTCGAACACTGAAGCTTTCTTT,CASSWGSNTEAFF
NA,14,TRBJ2-3,NA,TRBV29-1,TGCAGCGTTGAGGGACCCACCGGGACAGATACGCAGTATTTT,CSVEGPTGTDTQYF
NA,13,TRBJ2-7,NA,TRBV9,TGTGCCAGCAGCGTAAACAGCCCCTACGAGCAGTACTTC,CASSVNSPYEQYF
TRBD2,14,TRBJ2-1,NA,TRBV29-1,TGCAGCGTGCGACTAGCGGGAGCCTACAATGAGCAGTTCTTC,CSVRLAGAYNEQFF
NA,15,TRBJ2-7,NA,TRBV12-3/TRBV12-4,TGTGCCAGCAGTTTAAAAGAGAACAATTCCTACGAGCAGTACTTC,CASSLKENNSYEQYF
TRBD1,15,TRBJ2-7,NA,TRBV7-9,TGTGCCAGCAGCTTCTCGAGGACAGGGGCAGACGAGCAGTACTTC,CASSFSRTGADEQYF